Below are 17 T cell receptor beta chains sequenced from a single sample in a study of T cell repertoires in cytomegalovirus infection. No antigens are known for them. MiXCR, applied by TCRdb to the reads, yields one record per CDR3 protein. The sample lists fewer than 30,000 distinct CDR3 sequences, under 20% seen once, with approximately 78% in the top ten. The sample in question was CD8+ T cells from cultured PBMCs, obtained from culture after CMV antigen stimulation. All receptors derive from a human donor in good health (CMV status not recorded). Some clones in this sample may be carry-over from other donors' samples.

This chain links TRBV19 with TRBJ1-4; D is unresolved. V lost 7 bases, J lost 5 bases, and 14 bases lay in between. The CDR3 covers 14 residues. CDR1 and CDR2 (germline): LNHDA, SQIVND (reference sequence). In DNA, the CDR3 is TGTGCCAGTACCTCCCGAAGCCTCAATGAAAAACTGTTTTTT. Protein product: CASTSRSLNEKLFF.

The chain joins TRBV11-2 to TRBJ2-1; the match to TRBD2 covers 9 bases. The CDR3 totals 16 residues. Germline CDR1 SGHAT, CDR2 FQNNGV. With 3 bases clipped from V and 8 bases from J, the junction kept 11 bases outside the gene matches. The CDR3 here is CASSFRRGSGSHEQFF. For the CDR3, the DNA is TGTGCCAGCAGCTTCCGCCGAGGTAGCGGGAGCCATGAGCAGTTCTTC.

This clonotype was detected only a few times. The V gene is TRBV7-2, the J gene TRBJ2-1, with no clear D. The CDR3 loop spans 11 amino acids. Trimming cost V 1 base and J 5 bases, with 0 bases left between them. Germline V CDR1 and CDR2: SGHTA, FQGNSA. CDR3 DNA: TGTGCCAGCAGCTTAGACAATGAGCAGTTCTTC. It yields the protein CASSLDNEQFF.

The genes are TRBV7-8 and TRBJ2-5; D perhaps matches TRBD2 (5 bases). This CDR3 spans 16 amino acids. V was clipped by 0 bases and J by 1 base, with 12 bases between them. The germline V gene encodes CDR1 SGHVS and CDR2 FQNEAQ. In DNA form, the CDR3 reads TGTGCCAGCAGCTTAGCGGGTCTAGCCTTCCAAGAGACCCAGTACTTC. It specifies CASSLAGLAFQETQYF.

The CDR3 protein is CASSYGTLDEQYF. CDR3 DNA: TGTGCCAGCAGCTACGGGACCTTGGACGAGCAGTACTTC. The chain has TRBV7-6 and TRBJ2-7; possibly TRBD1 or TRBD2 for D (5 bases each). V gave up 4 bases and J gave up 5 bases, with 12 bases separating them. The CDR3 contains 13 residues. Germline lookup yields CDR1 SGHVS and CDR2 FNYEAQ.

The rearrangement joins TRBV7-2 to TRBJ2-7; unclear D gene. Germline-derived CDR1 and CDR2 are SGHTA and FQGNSA. V was clipped by 2 bases and J by 1 base, with 12 bases between them. The CDR3 contains 15 residues. This CDR3 is CASSLRLERSYEQYF. For the CDR3, the DNA is TGTGCCAGCAGCTTACGGCTAGAGAGGTCCTACGAGCAGTACTTC. Supplemented by reference TRBV7-2 and TRBJ2-7, the full variable domain reads GAGVSQSPSNKVTEKGKDVELRCDPISGHTALYWYRQSLGQGLEFLIYFQGNSAPDKSGLPSDRFSAERTGGSVSTLTIQRTQQEDSAVYLCASSLRLERSYEQYFGPGTRLTVT.

V and J are TRBV19 and TRBJ1-1, with TRBD1 matching over 7 bases. The V gene end was trimmed by 5 bases and the J gene end by 6 bases; junction bases not matched to a gene: 3. The CDR3 sequence is 12 residues long. Per the germline V gene, CDR1 is LNHDA and CDR2 is SQIVND (reference sequence). CDR3 residues: CASSDQGAEAFF. The CDR3 DNA is TGTGCCAGTAGTGACCAGGGGGCTGAAGCTTTCTTT.

The chain is built from TRBV20-1 and TRBJ1-5; 8 nucleotides agree with TRBD1. After removal of 3 bases from V and 0 bases from J, the junction contained 4 bases not matched to a gene. Germline CDR1 is DFQATT and CDR2 is SNEGSKA (reference sequence). The CDR3 length is 15 residues. The CDR3 DNA reads TGCAGTGCTAGCCCCAGGGGGCGTAGCAATCAGCCCCAGCATTTT. The encoded protein is CSASPRGRSNQPQHF.

This clonotype has more than one count but fewer than ten. This chain joins TRBV25-1 and TRBJ2-1; the D gene is possibly TRBD1 (5 bases). Germline values: CDR1 MGHDK, CDR2 SYGVNS. Trimming shortened V by 3 bases and J by 8 bases, and 17 bases separated the two germline ends. The length of the CDR3 is 15 residues. As DNA, the CDR3 is TGTGCCAGCAGTGAGGCAATGAGCTGGGGCGATGAGCAGTTCTTC. Its translation is CASSEAMSWGDEQFF.

Many counts were recorded for this clonotype. The chain is built from TRBV7-9 and TRBJ2-5; D call uncertain. Germline V gives CDR1 SEHNR, CDR2 FQNEAQ (reference sequence). CDR3 length: 14 amino acids. V was cut by 2 bases and J by 5 bases, with 12 bases left in between. For the CDR3, the DNA is TGTGCCAGCAGCTTACCCCGGATTAGGGAGACCCAGTACTTC. Its protein product is CASSLPRIRETQYF.

V usage is TRBV7-9 and J usage is TRBJ2-1; 14 bases are a match to TRBD2. Losses at the gene ends were 5 bases for V and 8 bases for J; bases not matched to a gene: 5. The CDR3 is 15 amino acids. Germline CDR1 and CDR2: SEHNR and FQNEAQ (reference sequence). In nucleotides, the CDR3 is TGTGCCAGCAGCCCGGGACTAGCGGGGGTATATGAGCAGTTCTTC. Its translation is CASSPGLAGVYEQFF.

The table lists this clonotype with many counts. The CDR3 nucleotides read TGTGCCAGCAGCCCCACAAGCGGGGACATCACAGATACGCAGTATTTT. Encoded protein: CASSPTSGDITDTQYF. The chain combines TRBV7-9 with TRBJ2-3, with TRBD2 as a possible D gene (7 bases). Trimming took 5 bases from V and 2 from J, leaving 17 bases between them. The CDR3 spans 16 residues. Germline CDR1 SEHNR, CDR2 FQNEAQ (reference sequence).

The CDR3: CASSPFPRDRVSGNTIYF. CDR3 nucleotides: TGTGCCAGCAGCCCCTTTCCCCGGGACAGGGTCTCTGGAAACACCATATATTTT. The gene calls are TRBV11-2 and TRBJ1-3, with 9 bases lining up with TRBD1. This CDR3 comprises 18 residues. From germline, CDR1 is SGHAT and CDR2 FQNNGV. Trimming at V came to 5 bases and at J to 0 bases, leaving 11 bases not matched to a gene.

This clonotype was detected ten times or more. The rearrangement joins TRBV6-2 or TRBV6-3 to TRBJ2-3, with 7 bases matching TRBD2. V trimming: 2 bases; J trimming: 4 bases; junction bases outside the gene matches: 3. Per germline, CDR1 MNHEY and CDR2 SVGEGT. The CDR3 runs to 14 residues. The CDR3 DNA reads TGTGCCAGCAGTTACGGGAGGGCCTCAGATACGCAGTATTTT. Protein: CASSYGRASDTQYF.

The genes are TRBV6-2 or TRBV6-3 and TRBJ1-5; TRBD1 is a possible D gene (5 bases). The CDR3 spans 12 residues. Looked up from germline, CDR1 is MNHEY and CDR2 is SVGEGT. V shed 6 bases and J shed 9 bases, with 12 bases lying between them. In DNA, the CDR3 is TGTGCCAGCAGAATTTTTACAGGGCCCCAGCATTTT. It specifies CASRIFTGPQHF.

In regard to this clonotype: A read error may be the cause here, since a much bigger clone is one base away. Written as DNA, the CDR3 is TGTGCCAGCAGTCCAGGGTTAAGGTACGAGCAGTTCTTC. Amino acids: CASSPGLRYEQFF. This chain joins TRBV2 and TRBJ2-1, with D maybe TRBD1 (5 bases). The CDR3 has 13 amino acids. The germline V and J ends were trimmed by 5 bases and 10 bases, with 15 bases remaining between them. Germline loops: CDR1 SNHLY, CDR2 FYNNEI.

This clonotype was picked up many times. This chain links TRBV12-3 or TRBV12-4 with TRBJ1-1; 9 nucleotides align to TRBD1. Trimming removed 6 bases from V and 1 base from J; junction bases left unmatched: 3. The CDR3 sequence is 14 residues long. The CDR3 DNA sequence: TGTGCCAGCAGGCCACAGGGGGCGAACACTGAAGCTTTCTTT. Protein product: CASRPQGANTEAFF.